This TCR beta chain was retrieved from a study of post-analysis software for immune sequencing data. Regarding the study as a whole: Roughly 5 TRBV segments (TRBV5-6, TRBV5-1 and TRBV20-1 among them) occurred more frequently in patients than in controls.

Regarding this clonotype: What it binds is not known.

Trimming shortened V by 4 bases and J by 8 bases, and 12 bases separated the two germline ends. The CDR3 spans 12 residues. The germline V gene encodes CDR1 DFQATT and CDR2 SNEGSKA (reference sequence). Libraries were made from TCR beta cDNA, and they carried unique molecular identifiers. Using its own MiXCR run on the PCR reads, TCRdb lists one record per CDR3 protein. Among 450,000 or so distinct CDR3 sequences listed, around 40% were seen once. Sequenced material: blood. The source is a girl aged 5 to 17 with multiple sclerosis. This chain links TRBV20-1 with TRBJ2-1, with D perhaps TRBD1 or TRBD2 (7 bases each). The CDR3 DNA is TGCAGTGCTACCTCAGGGGGGGATGAGCAGTTCTTC. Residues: CSATSGGDEQFF.